This is a list of T cell receptor beta chains from one sample in a study of tumor-infiltrating lymphocytes in primary liver carcinoma. TCRdb re-derived calls from the multiplex PCR reads in MiXCR, one entry per CDR3 protein. The sample records fewer than 350,000 distinct CDR3 sequences, 65% being singletons. Sequenced input: peripheral blood. Receptors were obtained from a man in his forties with primary liver carcinoma and hepatitis B virus infection. Each CDR3 is given without its conserved first and last residue. The D gene is left open where the match is weak. The size of a clone is reported for some rows only, either as once, few or many, or as a class for expanded clones.

D gene	V gene	clone size	J gene	CDR3 protein
TRBD1	TRBV6-1	NA	TRBJ2-7	ASRRTGEAYEQY
NA	TRBV29-1	few	TRBJ2-6	CVGDGHSGANALT
NA	TRBV5-4	NA	TRBJ2-1	ASSRWAGSNKQF
TRBD2	TRBV6-2/TRBV6-3	NA	TRBJ2-7	ASSPSGLAEKRDYEQY
NA	TRBV30	NA	TRBJ1-2	AWSGGDGYT
NA	TRBV30	once	TRBJ2-7	ARTNSYEQY
TRBD1	TRBV29-1	NA	TRBJ1-1	STLTGGTEAF
NA	TRBV11-2	NA	TRBJ2-1	DSSKEYNEQF
NA	TRBV12-3/TRBV12-4	many	TRBJ2-1	ASGEDEQF
NA	TRBV11-2	NA	TRBJ2-5	ASSLGQKETQY
NA	TRBV19	NA	TRBJ1-1	ASSIGGAEAF
NA	TRBV6-2/TRBV6-3	many	TRBJ2-4	ASSSRRDVPLAKNIQY
NA	TRBV29-1	NA	TRBJ1-4	GGWENEKLF
TRBD2	TRBV13	many	TRBJ2-1	ASSLGRENEQF
NA	TRBV6-5	NA	TRBJ1-1	ASSYSSFGGHTETF
TRBD2	TRBV30	NA	TRBJ2-5	AWEGGSAQETQY
TRBD2	TRBV11-2	NA	TRBJ2-2	ASSSIAGWNTRMLF
NA	TRBV5-4	NA	TRBJ2-2	ASTYQTNTGELF
TRBD1	TRBV30	few	TRBJ1-1	AWTKPPGQGSRANTEAF
TRBD2	TRBV5-4	few	TRBJ2-5	ASSSGLAGVETQY
NA	TRBV13	few	TRBJ2-3	ASSLLGDSRSDTQY
NA	TRBV6-2/TRBV6-3	many	TRBJ2-7	ASSSPILSSYEQY
NA	TRBV4-1	NA	TRBJ1-1	TSSQDHDSNTEAF
NA	TRBV14	NA	TRBJ2-3	ASSQRGGLITDTQY
NA	TRBV25-1	NA	TRBJ2-3	ASSPRDAQY
NA	TRBV29-1	NA	TRBJ2-1	SVVRIMGHSNEQF
TRBD2	TRBV6-1	NA	TRBJ2-3	ASSEGFLAGGPGTDTQY
NA	TRBV5-1	NA	TRBJ2-2	ASSFTLHRELF
NA	TRBV6-2/TRBV6-3	NA	TRBJ2-7	ASSHSTYEQY
NA	TRBV6-2/TRBV6-3	many	TRBJ2-1	ASSQRAGEQF
NA	TRBV13	NA	TRBJ2-1	ASSPRIRYNEQF
NA	TRBV6-2/TRBV6-3	NA	TRBJ2-3	ASSSYSEGVDTRY
TRBD2	TRBV6-5	NA	TRBJ2-1	ASSYSASGSGRDEQL
TRBD2	TRBV4-3	NA	TRBJ2-1	ASSQDRGGVVSNVQF
NA	TRBV11-2	NA	TRBJ2-5	ASTLLDPGETHY
NA	TRBV5-5	many	TRBJ2-1	ASSYMLAGNEQF
NA	TRBV29-1	many	TRBJ1-5	SVGTGNSNQPQH
TRBD1	TRBV6-6	few	TRBJ1-5	ASSYGDRGSVRRQNQPQH
TRBD1	TRBV6-6	NA	TRBJ1-4	ASRDRVDEKLF
NA	TRBV4-1	NA	TRBJ1-3	ASSQGVSSSGNTIY
TRBD2	TRBV11-2	NA	TRBJ2-1	ASRTMTSSYNEQF